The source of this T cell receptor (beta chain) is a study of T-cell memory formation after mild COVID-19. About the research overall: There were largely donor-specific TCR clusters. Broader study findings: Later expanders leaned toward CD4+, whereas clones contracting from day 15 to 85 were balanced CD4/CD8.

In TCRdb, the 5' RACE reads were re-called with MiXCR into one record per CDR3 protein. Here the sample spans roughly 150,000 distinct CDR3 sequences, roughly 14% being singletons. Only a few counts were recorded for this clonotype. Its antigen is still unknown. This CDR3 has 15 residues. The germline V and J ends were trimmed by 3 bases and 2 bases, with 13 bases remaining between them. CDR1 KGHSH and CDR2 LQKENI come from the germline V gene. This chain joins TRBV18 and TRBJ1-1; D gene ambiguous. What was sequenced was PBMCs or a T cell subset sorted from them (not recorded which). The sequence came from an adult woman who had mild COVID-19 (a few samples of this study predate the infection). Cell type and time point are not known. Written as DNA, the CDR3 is TGTGCCAGCTCACCCGGTACTGCGGGTAACACTGAAGCTTTCTTT. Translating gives CASSPGTAGNTEAFF.